These 10 T cell receptor beta chains were sequenced from one sample in a study of CD8 T cells in ankylosing spondylitis. MiXCR, applied by TCRdb to the 5' RACE reads, yields one record per CDR3 protein. The sample carries 240,000 or so distinct CDR3 sequences, around 7.8% recorded once. Sequencing was performed on blood, either unsorted or a sorted T cell fraction (not recorded which). These TCRs come from a male donor with ankylosing spondylitis or in good health (not recorded which).

This chain connects TRBV11-1 to TRBJ2-3; 14 nucleotides align to TRBD2. V shed 5 bases and J 4 bases; nucleotides not matched to a gene: 11. The length of the CDR3 is 18 residues. Germline lookup yields CDR1 SGHAT and CDR2 FQDESV (reference sequence). The CDR3 nucleotides read TGTGCCAGCAGCCCGCCAGGGACTAGCGGGAGACCTGCAGATACGCAGTATTTT. It yields the protein CASSPPGTSGRPADTQYF.

This clonotype was observed at least ten times. The genes are TRBV29-1 and TRBJ2-3; 8 bases are shared with TRBD2. This CDR3 has 15 residues. Germline CDR1 SQVTM, CDR2 ANQGSEA. With 7 bases clipped from V and 5 bases from J, the junction kept 14 bases outside the gene matches. The CDR3 DNA reads TGCAGCGCCCGAAAACTAGCGGAGGCGAGAGATACGCAGTATTTT. Translation: CSARKLAEARDTQYF.

This clonotype was counted at least ten times. This chain joins TRBV5-1 and TRBJ2-1; 12 nucleotides match TRBD2. The germline V gene encodes CDR1 SGHRS and CDR2 YFSETQ. This CDR3 contains 17 residues. V gave up 3 bases and J gave up 0 bases; unmatched junction bases: 4. The CDR3 region has the DNA TGCGCCAGCAGCTCAGGACTAGCGGGGATCTCCTACAATGAGCAGTTCTTC. Protein: CASSSGLAGISYNEQFF.

This clonotype occurred many times. The rearrangement joins TRBV6-5 to TRBJ2-4, with TRBD1 matching 7 bases. This CDR3 is built from 15 residues. CDR1 is MNHEY and CDR2 is SVGAGI in the germline V gene. J lost 7 bases, V lost 0 bases, and 6 bases had no gene match. The CDR3 is CASSYSRTGSNIQYF. DNA of the CDR3: TGTGCCAGCAGTTACTCGAGGACAGGCTCGAACATTCAGTACTTC.

This rearrangement joins TRBV3-1 to TRBJ2-3; 9 nucleotides match TRBD1. Losses at the gene ends were 2 bases for V and 4 bases for J; bases not matched to a gene: 4. Germline V lookup: CDR1 LGHDT, CDR2 YNNKEL (reference sequence). The CDR3 has 15 residues. The CDR3 DNA follows: TGTGCCAGCAGCCAAAACAGGGGGCTCCCAGATACGCAGTATTTT. This encodes CASSQNRGLPDTQYF.

Ten or more counts support this clonotype. This sequence joins TRBV3-1 and TRBJ2-3; D uncertain. The germline CDR1 and CDR2 sequences are LGHDT and YNNKEL (reference sequence). The CDR3 is 15 residues long. Trimming stripped 5 bases from V and 6 bases from J, with 18 bases between. CDR3 protein: CASSFGLRTTDTQYF. The CDR3 coding sequence is TGTGCCAGCAGCTTTGGGCTCCGAACGACCGATACGCAGTATTTT.

Ten or more counts support this clonotype. This chain links TRBV5-1 with TRBJ2-1, with D unresolved. Germline V CDR1 and CDR2: SGHRS, YFSETQ. CDR3 size: 13 residues. V was trimmed by 8 bases and J by 5 bases, leaving 14 bases between them. The CDR3 sequence: CASRVGINNEQFF. The DNA for the CDR3 is TGCGCCAGTAGGGTGGGGATTAACAATGAGCAGTTCTTC.

As to this clonotype: This may come from a read error, since a much larger clone is one base off. The chain uses TRBV14 and TRBJ2-7, with D tentatively TRBD2 (6 bases). The CDR3 has 15 residues. V dropped 4 bases and J dropped 2 bases, with 15 bases sitting between them. From germline, CDR1 is SGHDN and CDR2 FVKESK. This CDR3 is CASSPSGLPTYEQYF. The CDR3 bases are TGTGCCAGCAGCCCATCGGGACTGCCTACCTACGAGCAGTACTTC.

This clonotype was recorded at least ten times. The CDR3 sequence: CASSFQFRSNQPQHF. The CDR3 region has the DNA TGTGCCAGCAGCTTTCAGTTCAGGAGCAATCAGCCCCAGCATTTT. The chain has TRBV5-5 and TRBJ1-5, with D unresolved. Trimming shortened V by 2 bases and J by 1 base, and 10 bases separated the two germline ends. From germline, CDR1 is SGHKS and CDR2 YYEKEE (reference sequence). The CDR3 consists of 15 residues.

This clonotype was found many times. The rearrangement uses TRBV20-1 and TRBJ2-1, with D unclear. CDR3 length: 14 residues. In germline, CDR1 is DFQATT, CDR2 SNEGSKA (reference sequence). V lost 3 bases and J lost 0, with 9 bases in between. The CDR3 nucleotides read TGCAGTGCTAGCGGCTCGAGCTCCTACAATGAGCAGTTCTTC. Encoded protein: CSASGSSSYNEQFF.